A single sample gave rise to the 31 T cell receptor beta chains below, sequenced in a study of blood T cell repertoires in COVID-19. Profiling relied on immunoSEQ multiplex PCR, and the TCRdb table lists in-frame clones only, not all of them. This table has approximately 190,000 clones, 86% appearing once. Sequencing used PBMCs or T cells enriched from blood (not recorded which). The receptors were sampled from a middle-aged woman in a cohort exposed to, infected with or recovered from COVID-19 (not recorded which).

The rearrangement links TRBV2 to TRBJ1-1, with 10 bases identical to TRBD1. J lost 2 bases, V lost 1 base, and 1 base had no gene match. This CDR3 comprises 15 residues. Germline V gives CDR1 SNHLY, CDR2 FYNNEI. CDR3 nucleotide sequence: TGTGCCAGCAGTGAAGGGGACAGGGGAAACACTGAAGCTTTCTTT. Encoded protein: CASSEGDRGNTEAFF.

This sequence joins TRBV7-2 and TRBJ2-1; 9 bases match TRBD2. CDR1 is SGHTA and CDR2 is FQGNSA in the germline V gene. The CDR3 spans 16 residues. The trim removed 8 bases at V and 2 bases at J, leaving 10 bases unmatched. CDR3 sequence reads: CASSPQAGGAYNEQFF. CDR3 sequence (DNA): TGTGCCAGCTCTCCCCAGGCGGGAGGGGCCTACAATGAGCAGTTCTTC.

In its sample, this clone was seen once. This chain links TRBV7-9 with TRBJ2-5; the match to TRBD2 covers 10 bases. Germline V gives CDR1 SEHNR, CDR2 FQNEAQ (reference sequence). The CDR3 is 14 amino acids. J was trimmed by 4 bases and V by 5 bases; bases with no gene match: 4. The CDR3 reads CASSQGTSAETQYF. The CDR3 DNA sequence: TGTGCCAGCAGCCAGGGGACTAGCGCAGAGACCCAGTACTTC.

The V and J genes are TRBV6-5 and TRBJ2-7; 10 nucleotides agree with TRBD2. The CDR3 is made up of 15 amino acids. J was trimmed by 2 bases and V by 10 bases; bases with no gene match: 11. The germline V gene encodes CDR1 MNHEY and CDR2 SVGAGI. This CDR3 reads CATNSGGYSTYEQYF. The CDR3 bases are TGTGCCACAAATAGCGGGGGGTATTCCACCTACGAGCAGTACTTC.

V gene TRBV4-3 combines with J gene TRBJ2-3, with D perhaps TRBD2 (5 bases). Trimming pared 0 bases from V and 1 base from J, leaving 11 bases between. Germline V gives CDR1 LGHNA, CDR2 YSLEER. The CDR3 consists of 16 residues. The CDR3 DNA is TGCGCCAGCAGCCAAGATCTGAGCGGAGGCACAGATACGCAGTATTTT. Amino acids: CASSQDLSGGTDTQYF.

The chain couples TRBV4-3 to TRBJ2-6; 10 bases match TRBD2. Trimming at V came to 0 bases and at J to 4 bases, leaving 6 bases not matched to a gene. The CDR3 has 18 amino acids. Germline V lookup: CDR1 LGHNA, CDR2 YSLEER. CDR3 sequence reads: CASSQDGLAGAGANVLTF. In nucleotides, the CDR3 is TGCGCCAGCAGCCAAGATGGGCTAGCGGGAGCGGGGGCCAACGTCCTGACTTTC.

The chain couples TRBV5-4 to TRBJ1-4; D gene unclear. The CDR3 consists of 13 residues. V was trimmed by 1 base and J by 4 bases, leaving 5 bases between them. Germline V gene lookup returns CDR1 SGHNT and CDR2 YYREEE (reference sequence). CDR3 nucleotides: TGTGCCAGCAGCTTGAACTTTAATGAAAAACTGTTTTTT. Amino acid sequence: CASSLNFNEKLFF.

The chain is built from TRBV7-8 and TRBJ2-2; TRBD1 agrees at 7 bases. Germline CDR1 reads SGHVS; CDR2 reads FQNEAQ. The CDR3 is made up of 16 amino acids. The V segment lost 2 bases and the J segment 2 bases; nucleotides outside the gene matches: 5. As DNA, the CDR3 is TGTGCCAGCAGCTTACGGCGACAGGGTAACACCGGGGAGCTGTTTTTT. It specifies CASSLRRQGNTGELFF.

This chain links TRBV2 with TRBJ2-5; 10 bases align to TRBD2. CDR3 size: 16 residues. The J segment lost 3 bases and the V segment lost 5 bases, leaving 9 bases of the junction unmatched. Germline V gene sequence: CDR1 SNHLY, CDR2 FYNNEI. CDR3 loop: CASSHRGTSVEETQYF. CDR3 DNA: TGTGCCAGCAGTCATCGCGGGACTAGCGTTGAAGAGACCCAGTACTTC.

The rearrangement joins TRBV7-2 to TRBJ2-1; 13 bases match TRBD2. Germline CDR1 SGHTA, CDR2 FQGNSA. V shed 5 bases and J 0 bases; nucleotides not matched to a gene: 7. CDR3 length: 18 amino acids. In DNA, the CDR3 is TGTGCCAGCAGCCCGCGGACTAGCGGGGGACTCTCCTACAATGAGCAGTTCTTC. Translated: CASSPRTSGGLSYNEQFF.

The chain recombines TRBV6-2 or TRBV6-3 with TRBJ2-7; 9 bases map to TRBD2. CDR1 is MNHEY and CDR2 is SVGEGT in the germline V gene. Unmatched junction bases numbered 10, after V lost 0 bases and J lost 7 bases. The CDR3 loop spans 16 amino acids. CDR3 DNA sequence: TGTGCCAGCAGTTACTCGCCTAGCGGGACTCCGGAGGAGCAGTACTTC. Translation: CASSYSPSGTPEEQYF.

V and J are TRBV24-1 and TRBJ1-2, with 8 bases aligning to TRBD1. V was pared by 4 bases and J by 5 bases, with 8 bases of the junction left unmatched. This CDR3 comprises 15 residues. Germline V gives CDR1 KGHDR, CDR2 SFDVKD. The chain's CDR3 is CATSEHGQGPYGYTF. DNA for the CDR3: TGTGCCACCAGTGAGCACGGACAGGGTCCGTATGGCTACACCTTC.

A single count supports this clone. The V and J genes are TRBV10-3 and TRBJ1-1; 9 nucleotides agree with TRBD1. J was trimmed by 1 base and V by 10 bases; bases with no gene match: 10. CDR1 and CDR2 from the germline V gene are ENHRY and SYGVKD. CDR3 length: 15 residues. The CDR3, as DNA: TGTGCCACGTCTCCGCCGGGACAGGGGAACACTGAAGCTTTCTTT. Translating gives CATSPPGQGNTEAFF.

The chain carries TRBV5-1 and TRBJ1-1; 8 nucleotides line up with TRBD1. Germline CDR1 and CDR2: SGHRS and YFSETQ. The trim removed 0 bases at V and 10 bases at J, leaving 17 bases unmatched. This CDR3 region has 17 residues. This chain's CDR3 is CASSLGEGQVEVYAAFF. CDR3 DNA: TGCGCCAGCAGCTTGGGAGAGGGACAGGTTGAAGTGTATGCAGCTTTCTTT.

This chain links TRBV10-3 with TRBJ1-1; the match to TRBD1 covers 7 bases. Unmatched junction bases numbered 11, after V lost 3 bases and J lost 4 bases. Germline V gives CDR1 ENHRY, CDR2 SYGVKD. The CDR3 has 16 residues. The CDR3 region is CAISDPLGGASTEAFF. The CDR3 region has the DNA TGTGCCATCAGTGATCCCCTAGGGGGCGCAAGCACTGAAGCTTTCTTT.

The table lists this clone with a count of one. The CDR3 loop is CASSPTARGNSPLHF. The CDR3 DNA reads as TGTGCCAGCAGTCCCACTGCAAGGGGAAATTCACCCCTCCACTTT. This sequence joins TRBV27 and TRBJ1-6; D is perhaps TRBD1 (5 bases). There are 15 residues in the CDR3. Germline CDR1 MNHEY, CDR2 SMNVEV (reference sequence). Trimming took off 5 bases at V and 7 bases at J, with 15 bases between the two ends.

This chain connects TRBV27 to TRBJ1-6; no firm D call. The CDR3 has 17 amino acids. The V end was cut by 1 base, the J end by 2 bases, with 12 bases between. From germline, CDR1 is MNHEY and CDR2 SMNVEV (reference sequence). The CDR3 sequence is CASSLYWRRPYNSPLHF. The CDR3 DNA follows: TGTGCCAGCAGTTTATATTGGCGGAGGCCCTATAATTCACCCCTCCACTTT.

This chain uses TRBV5-5 with TRBJ1-1; D possibly corresponds to TRBD1 (6 bases). The CDR3 totals 13 residues. V gave up 2 bases and J gave up 5 bases, with 10 bases separating them. Germline V gives CDR1 SGHKS, CDR2 YYEKEE (reference sequence). The DNA for the CDR3 is TGTGCCAGCAGCTTTTCAGGGGCTACTGAAGCTTTCTTT. Its protein product is CASSFSGATEAFF.

V usage is TRBV27 and J usage is TRBJ1-4, with 9 bases lining up with TRBD1. Germline V gene sequence: CDR1 MNHEY, CDR2 SMNVEV (reference sequence). The CDR3 is made up of 13 amino acids. V shed 7 bases, J shed 8 bases, and the junction held 5 bases outside the gene matches. The CDR3 region is CASKRTGDEKLFF. In DNA, the CDR3 is TGTGCCAGCAAAAGGACAGGGGACGAAAAACTGTTTTTT.

The chain is built from TRBV5-1 and TRBJ1-1; D remains ambiguous. The germline V and J ends were trimmed by 0 bases and 7 bases, with 13 bases remaining between them. In germline, CDR1 is SGHRS, CDR2 YFSETQ. The CDR3 runs to 14 residues. The CDR3 spells CASSLATGANEAFF. CDR3 in DNA: TGCGCCAGCAGCTTGGCCACCGGAGCTAATGAAGCTTTCTTT.

This clone was detected once. The chain has TRBV28 and TRBJ2-7; 9 bases align to TRBD1. There are 15 residues in the CDR3. Germline V gene sequence: CDR1 MDHEN, CDR2 SYDVKM. V gave up 6 bases and J gave up 3 bases; unmatched junction bases: 9. CDR3 bases: TGTGCCAGCAGCCTCACAGGGGGCCCCCTCTACGAGCAGTACTTC. This sequence encodes CASSLTGGPLYEQYF.

The chain is built from TRBV15 and TRBJ2-7; D not certain. Germline V lookup: CDR1 LNHNV, CDR2 YYDKDF (reference sequence). This CDR3 region has 14 residues. Trimming shortened V by 6 bases and J by 5 bases, and 17 bases separated the two germline ends. CDR3 bases: TGTGCCACCAGGTCGAGCTTAACAGTCAACGAGCAGTACTTC. Translating it yields CATRSSLTVNEQYF.

This chain connects TRBV28 to TRBJ2-7; tentative D call: TRBD2 (5 bases). The V gene lost 1 base and the J gene lost 3 bases, with 13 bases spanning the gap. This CDR3 spans 15 amino acids. Germline CDR1 and CDR2: MDHEN and SYDVKM. In DNA, the CDR3 is TGTGCCAGCAGTTTATATCGGGAAAGGAGCTACGAGCAGTACTTC. Amino acids: CASSLYRERSYEQYF.

The rearrangement links TRBV10-3 to TRBJ2-2; D perhaps matches TRBD2 (5 bases). The V end was cut by 5 bases, the J end by 8 bases, with 12 bases between. Germline CDR1 reads ENHRY; CDR2 reads SYGVKD. This CDR3 region has 13 residues. This chain's CDR3 is CAISLEPGGELFF. In nucleotides, the CDR3 is TGTGCCATCAGTCTTGAGCCGGGGGGGGAGCTGTTTTTT.

The CDR3 DNA sequence: TGCGCCAGCAGAAGTAGTCAGGCCTACGAGCAGTACTTC. It encodes CASRSSQAYEQYF. The chain has TRBV5-1 and TRBJ2-7, with unresolved D. This CDR3 region has 13 residues. Trimming removed 5 bases from V and 2 bases from J, with 11 bases in between. The germline V gene encodes CDR1 SGHRS and CDR2 YFSETQ.

The chain uses TRBV5-1 and TRBJ1-4; TRBD1 is a possible D gene (6 bases). The germline V and J ends were trimmed by 9 bases and 6 bases, with 18 bases remaining between them. Germline-derived CDR1 and CDR2 are SGHRS and YFSETQ. The CDR3 covers 14 residues. The CDR3, as DNA: TGCGCCACGCCACAGGGTGCGCGATATGAAAAACTGTTTTTT. Its protein is CATPQGARYEKLFF. Complete variable domain (other parts from reference TRBV5-1 and TRBJ1-4): KAGVTQTPRYLIKTRGQQVTLSCSPISGHRSVSWYQQTPGQGLQFLFEYFSETQRNKGNFPGRFSGRQFSNSRSEMNVSTLELGDSALYLCATPQGARYEKLFFGSGTQLSVL.

CDR3 DNA: TGTGCCAGCAGCAAGGGACAGCGAGAGACCCAGTACTTC. It is translated as CASSKGQRETQYF. The chain has TRBV7-2 and TRBJ2-5, with TRBD1 matching over 7 bases. Germline trimming cut 5 bases from V and 4 bases from J; bases unmatched to any gene: 4. Per the germline V gene, CDR1 is SGHTA and CDR2 is FQGNSA. The CDR3 length is 13 residues.

The gene calls are TRBV4-1 and TRBJ1-1; no clear D. V was shortened by 4 bases and J by 4 bases, with 16 bases between the two germline ends. Germline lookup yields CDR1 MGHRA and CDR2 YSYEKL. This CDR3 comprises 15 residues. The CDR3 coding sequence is TGCGCCAGCAGCCCCCGGGTCACCCCGATCACTGAAGCTTTCTTT. Its translation is CASSPRVTPITEAFF.

This clone occurred once. V gene TRBV6-4 combines with J gene TRBJ2-1; TRBD2 might be the D (6 bases). This CDR3 comprises 15 residues. Trimming left V 1 base short and J 6 bases short, with 13 bases between. CDR1 MRHNA and CDR2 SNTAGT come from the germline V gene. CDR3 loop: CASSDWAGLANEQFF. The CDR3 nucleotides read TGTGCCAGCAGTGACTGGGCGGGGCTCGCCAATGAGCAGTTCTTC.

V usage is TRBV28 and J usage is TRBJ1-1, with 7 bases matching TRBD1. Germline V gives CDR1 MDHEN, CDR2 SYDVKM. V lost 1 base and J lost 0; bases outside the gene matches: 17. CDR3 length equals 20 residues. CDR3 in DNA: TGTGCCAGCAGTTTATTTAAGGCCCTCACCTCAGACAGGGTGAACACTGAAGCTTTCTTT. Residues: CASSLFKALTSDRVNTEAFF.

This sequence joins TRBV2 and TRBJ1-3; 8 bases align to TRBD1. V trimming: 6 bases; J trimming: 4 bases; junction bases outside the gene matches: 5. In germline, CDR1 is SNHLY, CDR2 FYNNEI. This CDR3 spans 14 amino acids. DNA of the CDR3: TGTGCCAGCAGCGGACAGGGATTAGGAAACACCATATATTTT. It codes for CASSGQGLGNTIYF.